This TCR beta chain was profiled in a study of T cells in localized non-small cell lung cancer (dated by TCRdb to 2019 to 2021). Study-level background: The study examined T cell repertoires in roughly 240 patients with early-stage NSCLC and compared tumors with uninvolved tumor-adjacent lungs. The cohort consisted of around 250 treatment-naive NSCLC patients whose localized lung tumors had been resected. The mean age of the NSCLC patients was 60 to 85 years, with 130 or so men and 95 to 110 women.

The immunoSEQ Assay was used to sequence TCR beta CDR3 regions from DNA. As for the original processing: T cell density was computed as TCR beta template counts normalized to usable DNA estimated by amplifying housekeeping genes. Using the preseqR package, richness was estimated by extrapolating to 120,000 templates for tissue samples and 400,000 templates for PBMC samples. Clonality was defined as one minus Pielou's evenness. Tissue-enriched TCRs were identified through differential abundance testing performed on productive amino-acid clonotypes, with a minimum total count of 5 and an alpha of 0.1. The Jaccard Index and the Morisita Overlap Index were used to measure repertoire overlap between compartments. TCR beta CDR3s were clustered by GLIPH together with public tetramer-defined viral CDR3s, and at least three viral sequences plus V-gene enrichment were required for viral motifs. Not all clones reach the TCRdb copy of this immuneACCESS table, which keeps in-frame sequences only. Checked studies attribute under half of the gap to unresolved V genes and leave the rest unexplained. The V and J calls and clone size come from that table; D and trimming were worked out from the DNA. Across this sample there are around 69,000 clones, with roughly 88% seen only once. The ten largest clones represent just under 2% of the sample.

Trimming removed 1 base from V and 8 bases from J, leaving 21 bases between the germline ends. From the cysteine up to the phenylalanine, the CDR3 has a length of 17 residues. The sequence is cut down to CDR3 DNA, 51 bases in frame from base 1. CDR1 and CDR2, per the germline V gene, are SGHDT and YYEEEE. About this clone: This clone's antigen is unknown. Within one base of it there is no much larger clone, and no base qualities were kept.

The full study reports these points: Because the study design was exploratory, TCR variables were selected using unadjusted p-values without false-discovery rate correction. Longer overall survival was associated with higher T cell density in blood, whereas shorter survival was associated with higher clonality in adjacent lung. Because multi-region tumor sequencing was not performed, intratumor heterogeneity could not be ruled out. Uninvolved tumor-adjacent lung showed the highest T cell clonality, higher than tumor, which suggests more focused antigenic responses in the uninvolved tumor-adjacent lung. A median of 57 of the top 100 tumor clones turned up in the paired uninvolved adjacent lung, and 25 to 30 of those clones also ranked among the top 100 of that same adjacent lung.

At diagnosis, tumor, uninvolved tumor-adjacent lung and peripheral blood were collected and then preserved as a mix of FFPE and fresh-frozen material. Blood samples were analyzed as peripheral blood mononuclear cells for TCR repertoire profiling. The chain uses TRBV5-6 and TRBJ1-4; the D segment could be TRBD1, given 6 matching bases. This sequence was found in a woman aged 35-70 years with stage I lung adenocarcinoma. This sample comprised peripheral blood, obtained before any cancer treatment. For the CDR3, the sequence is CASSLFRGSPTREKLFF. The nucleotide sequence reads TGTGCCAGCAGCTTGTTCAGGGGAAGTCCGACCCGGGAAAAACTGTTTTTT.